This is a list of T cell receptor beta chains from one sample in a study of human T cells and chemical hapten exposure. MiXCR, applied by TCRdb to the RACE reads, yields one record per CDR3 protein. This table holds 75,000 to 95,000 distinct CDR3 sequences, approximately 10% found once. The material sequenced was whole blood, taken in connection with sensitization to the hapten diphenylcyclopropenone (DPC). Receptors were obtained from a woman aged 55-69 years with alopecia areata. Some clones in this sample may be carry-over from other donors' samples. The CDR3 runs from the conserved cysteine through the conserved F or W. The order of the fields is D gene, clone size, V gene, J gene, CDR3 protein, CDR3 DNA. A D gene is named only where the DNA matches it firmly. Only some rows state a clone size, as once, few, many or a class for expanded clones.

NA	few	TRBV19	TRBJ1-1	CASSIGTGYSGNTEAFF	TGTGCCAGTAGTATAGGTACAGGGTATTCGGGGAACACTGAAGCTTTCTTT
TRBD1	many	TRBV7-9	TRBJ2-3	CASSLLTGPDTQYF	TGTGCCAGCAGCCTGCTGACAGGGCCAGATACGCAGTATTTT
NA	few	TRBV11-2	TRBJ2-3	CASSPRYTDTQYF	TGTGCCAGCAGCCCACGGTATACAGATACGCAGTATTTT
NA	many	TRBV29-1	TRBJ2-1	CSVTLASSYNEQFF	TGCAGCGTAACCCTGGCGAGCTCCTACAATGAGCAGTTCTTC
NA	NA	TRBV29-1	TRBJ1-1	CSGSISGDTEAFF	TGCAGCGGGTCGATCTCAGGGGACACTGAAGCTTTCTTT
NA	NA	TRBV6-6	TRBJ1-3	CASSYSGREGGNTIYF	TGTGCCAGCAGTTACTCCGGGAGGGAAGGTGGAAACACCATATATTTT
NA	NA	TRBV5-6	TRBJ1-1	CASSIYRVEGIGAFF	TGTGCCAGCAGCATATACAGGGTAGAAGGGATCGGAGCTTTCTTT
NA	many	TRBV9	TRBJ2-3	CASSVDEARDTQYF	TGTGCCAGCAGCGTAGACGAAGCTCGAGATACGCAGTATTTT
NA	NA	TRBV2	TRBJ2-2	CASSVLSGTGELFF	TGTGCCAGCAGTGTTTTAAGCGGCACCGGGGAGCTGTTTTTT
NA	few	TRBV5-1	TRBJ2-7	CASSLSGSHKAYEQYF	TGCGCCAGCAGCTTATCCGGCTCCCATAAGGCCTACGAGCAGTACTTC
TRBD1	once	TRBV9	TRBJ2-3	CASETGTGTDTQYF	TGTGCCAGCGAGACCGGGACAGGGACAGATACGCAGTATTTT
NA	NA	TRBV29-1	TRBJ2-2	CSVGQSTPGELFF	TGCAGCGTTGGGCAGTCGACGCCCGGGGAGCTGTTTTTT
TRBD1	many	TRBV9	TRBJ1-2	CASSHRGLRYGYTF	TGTGCCAGCAGCCACAGGGGGCTAAGGTATGGCTACACCTTC
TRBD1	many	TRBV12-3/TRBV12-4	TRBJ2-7	CASSLRDRAYEQYF	TGTGCCAGCAGTTTACGGGACAGGGCCTACGAGCAGTACTTC
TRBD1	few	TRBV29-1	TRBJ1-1	CSVDPVQGGEAFF	TGCAGCGTTGACCCAGTACAGGGGGGTGAAGCTTTCTTT
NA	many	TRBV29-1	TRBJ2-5	CSADRPQETQYF	TGCAGCGCAGACAGACCCCAAGAGACCCAGTACTTC
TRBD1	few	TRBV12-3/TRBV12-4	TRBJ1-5	CASSTDRGIGNQPQHF	TGTGCCAGCAGTACCGACAGGGGCATCGGCAATCAGCCCCAGCATTTT
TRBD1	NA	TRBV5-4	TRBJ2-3	CASSSPGQVTDTQYF	TGTGCCAGCAGCTCACCGGGACAGGTGACAGATACGCAGTATTTT
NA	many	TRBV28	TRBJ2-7	CASSLGTFYEQYF	TGTGCCAGCAGTTTAGGCACCTTCTACGAGCAGTACTTC
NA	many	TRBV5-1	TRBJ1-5	CASSLTADSNQPQHF	TGCGCCAGCAGCTTAACGGCAGATAGCAATCAGCCCCAGCATTTT
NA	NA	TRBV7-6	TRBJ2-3	CASRTGAGTDTQYF	TGTGCCAGCAGAACGGGGGCGGGCACAGATACGCAGTATTTT
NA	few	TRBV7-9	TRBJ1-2	CASSLGHLNYGYTF	TGTGCCAGCAGCTTGGGCCACCTCAACTATGGCTACACCTTC
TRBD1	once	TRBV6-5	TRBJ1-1	CASRLQGANEAFF	TGTGCCAGCAGACTCCAGGGGGCGAACGAAGCTTTCTTT
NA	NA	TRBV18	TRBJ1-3	CASSPPGFRNTIYF	TGTGCCAGCTCGCCGCCCGGTTTTCGAAACACCATATATTTT
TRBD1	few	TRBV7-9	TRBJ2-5	CASSSGQGQETQYF	TGTGCCAGCAGCTCAGGACAGGGACAAGAGACCCAGTACTTC
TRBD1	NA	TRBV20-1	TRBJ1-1	CSAREGASVTEAFF	TGCAGTGCTAGGGAGGGGGCGAGTGTTACTGAAGCTTTCTTT
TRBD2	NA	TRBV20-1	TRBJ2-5	CSARPRAGYQETQYF	TGCAGTGCGAGACCCCGAGCGGGGTACCAAGAGACCCAGTACTTC